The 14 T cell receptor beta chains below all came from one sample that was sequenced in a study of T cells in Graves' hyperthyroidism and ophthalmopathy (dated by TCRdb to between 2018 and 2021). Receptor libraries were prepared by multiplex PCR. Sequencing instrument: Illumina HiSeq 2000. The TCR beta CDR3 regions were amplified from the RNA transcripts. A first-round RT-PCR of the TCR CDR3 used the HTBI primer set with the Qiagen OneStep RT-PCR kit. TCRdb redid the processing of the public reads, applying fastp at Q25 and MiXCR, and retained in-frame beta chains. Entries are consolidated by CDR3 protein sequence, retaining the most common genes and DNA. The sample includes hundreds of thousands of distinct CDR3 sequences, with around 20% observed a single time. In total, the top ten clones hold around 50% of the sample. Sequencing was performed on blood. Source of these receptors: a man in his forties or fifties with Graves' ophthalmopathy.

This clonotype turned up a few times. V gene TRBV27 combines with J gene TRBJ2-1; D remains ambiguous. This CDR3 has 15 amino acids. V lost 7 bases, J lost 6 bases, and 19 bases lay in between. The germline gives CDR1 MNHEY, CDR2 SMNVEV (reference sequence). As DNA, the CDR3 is TGTGCCAGCACCCCTATGGGTGGTTCCCTCAATGAGCAGTTCTTC. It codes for CASTPMGGSLNEQFF.

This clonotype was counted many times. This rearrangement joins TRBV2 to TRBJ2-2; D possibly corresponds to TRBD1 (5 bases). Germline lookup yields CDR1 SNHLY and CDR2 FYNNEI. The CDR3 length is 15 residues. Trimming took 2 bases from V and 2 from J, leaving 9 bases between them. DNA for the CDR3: TGTGCCAGCAGTGAATCAGGGATTAACACCGGGGAGCTGTTTTTT. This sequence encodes CASSESGINTGELFF.

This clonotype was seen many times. In nucleotides, the CDR3 is TGCGCCAGCAGCTTGGAACTAGCGGTCACAGATACGCAGTATTTT. Its protein product is CASSLELAVTDTQYF. The chain uses TRBV5-1 and TRBJ2-3; 8 nucleotides line up with TRBD2. Germline CDR1 and CDR2: SGHRS and YFSETQ. Trimming at V came to 0 bases and at J to 2 bases, leaving 2 bases not matched to a gene. This CDR3 is 15 amino acids long.

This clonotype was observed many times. The DNA for the CDR3 is TGTGCCAGCAGTCCCTCTACAGGGGGAAAGACCCAGTACTTC. Its translation is CASSPSTGGKTQYF. The rearrangement joins TRBV12-3 or TRBV12-4 to TRBJ2-5; 8 bases fit TRBD1. The V gene end was trimmed by 5 bases and the J gene end by 6 bases; junction bases not matched to a gene: 8. The CDR3 is 14 residues long.

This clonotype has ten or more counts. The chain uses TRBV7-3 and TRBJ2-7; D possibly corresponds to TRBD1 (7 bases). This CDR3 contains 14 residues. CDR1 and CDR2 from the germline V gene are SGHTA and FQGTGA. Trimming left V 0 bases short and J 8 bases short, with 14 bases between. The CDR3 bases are TGTGCCAGCAGCTTAACGGAGGCAGGGGGGAAGCAGTACTTC. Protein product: CASSLTEAGGKQYF.

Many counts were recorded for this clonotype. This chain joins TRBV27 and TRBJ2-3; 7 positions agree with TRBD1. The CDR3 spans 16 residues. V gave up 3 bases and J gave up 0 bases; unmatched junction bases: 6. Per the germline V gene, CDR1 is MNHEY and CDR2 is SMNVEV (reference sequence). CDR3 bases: TGTGCCAGCAGTTTCCTAGGGGGCGGAAGCACAGATACGCAGTATTTT. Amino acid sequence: CASSFLGGGSTDTQYF.

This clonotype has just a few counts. The CDR3 reads CASSYGSGAFGWNEQFF. Written as DNA, the CDR3 is TGTGCCAGCAGTTACGGTTCGGGGGCGTTTGGTTGGAATGAGCAGTTCTTC. The chain has TRBV6-5 and TRBJ2-1; D possibly matches TRBD1 or TRBD2 (6 bases each). In germline, CDR1 is MNHEY, CDR2 SVGAGI. The CDR3 is 17 amino acids. V was cut by 2 bases and J by 7 bases, with 21 bases left in between.

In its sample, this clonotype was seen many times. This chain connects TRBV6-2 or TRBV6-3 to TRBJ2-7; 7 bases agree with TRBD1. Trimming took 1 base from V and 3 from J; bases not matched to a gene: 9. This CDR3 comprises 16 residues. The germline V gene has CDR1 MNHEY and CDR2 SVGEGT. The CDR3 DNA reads TGTGCCAGCAGTTACTTGCCCCCTCGGGACAGCTACGAGCAGTACTTC. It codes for CASSYLPPRDSYEQYF.

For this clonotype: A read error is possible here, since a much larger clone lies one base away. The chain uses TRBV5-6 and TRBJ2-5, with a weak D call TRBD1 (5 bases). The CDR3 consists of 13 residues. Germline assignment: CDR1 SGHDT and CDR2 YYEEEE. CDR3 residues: CVSRRRAKETQYF. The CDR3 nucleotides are TGTGTCAGCAGGCGCAGGGCTAAGGAGACCCAGTACTTC.

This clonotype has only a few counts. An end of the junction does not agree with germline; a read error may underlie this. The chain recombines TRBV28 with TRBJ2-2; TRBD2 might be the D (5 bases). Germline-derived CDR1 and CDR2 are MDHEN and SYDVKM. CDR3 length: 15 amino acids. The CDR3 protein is CASSLFRGNTRELFF. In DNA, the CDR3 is TGTGCCAGCAGTTTGTTTAGAGGGAACACCAGGGAGCTGTTTTTT.

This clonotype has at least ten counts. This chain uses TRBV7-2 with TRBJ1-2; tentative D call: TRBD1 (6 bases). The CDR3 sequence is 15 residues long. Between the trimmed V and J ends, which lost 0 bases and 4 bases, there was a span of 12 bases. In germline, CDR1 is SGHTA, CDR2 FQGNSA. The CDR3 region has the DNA TGTGCCAGCAGCTTAGCCGAAGACAGGATCTATGGCTACACCTTC. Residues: CASSLAEDRIYGYTF.

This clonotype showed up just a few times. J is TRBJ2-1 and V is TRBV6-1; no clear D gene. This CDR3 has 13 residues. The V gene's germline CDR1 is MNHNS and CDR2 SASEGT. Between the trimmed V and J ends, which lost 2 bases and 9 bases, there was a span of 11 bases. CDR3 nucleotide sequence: TGTGCCAGCAGTGAATATAGGGCCACTGAGCAGTTCTTC. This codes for CASSEYRATEQFF.

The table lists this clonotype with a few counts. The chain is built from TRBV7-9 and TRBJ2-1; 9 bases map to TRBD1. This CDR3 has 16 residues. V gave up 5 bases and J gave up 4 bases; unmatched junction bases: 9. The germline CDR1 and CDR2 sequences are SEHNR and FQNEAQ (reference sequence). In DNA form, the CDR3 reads TGTGCCAGCAGCGCGAATACAGGGGGCTCATACAATGAGCAGTTCTTC. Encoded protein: CASSANTGGSYNEQFF.

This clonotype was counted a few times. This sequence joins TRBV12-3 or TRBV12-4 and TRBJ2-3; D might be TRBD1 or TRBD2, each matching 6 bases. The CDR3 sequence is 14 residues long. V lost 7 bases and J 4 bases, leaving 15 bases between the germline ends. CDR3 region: CASKGGGGADTQYF. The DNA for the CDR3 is TGTGCCAGCAAAGGGGGAGGAGGGGCAGATACGCAGTATTTT.